This record concerns one TCR beta chain sequence. Its target is unknown. This specimen comes from a study of metastatic and nonmetastatic thyroid tumors. Study overall: Repertoire data that came from the blood and tumor or nodule tissue of malignant and benign thyroid patients were compared.

In germline, CDR1 is DFQATT, CDR2 SNEGSKA (reference sequence). This CDR3 spans 13 amino acids. Between the trimmed V and J ends, which lost 2 bases and 1 base, there was a span of 8 bases. TCRdb re-called clones from the PCR reads using MiXCR. The data contain 20,000 to 30,000 clones, 14% to 15% of them singletons. Overall study findings and caveats: Versus benign nodules, malignant thyroid tumors reportedly had significantly higher TCR beta diversity, in blood and tumor.

Each patient came to thyroid surgery without any prior treatment (of any kind). This receptor was identified in a female donor with papillary thyroid cancer or a benign thyroid nodule (not recorded which). Some clones in this sample may be carry-over from other donors' samples. Sequenced material: blood. The chain employs TRBV20-1 and TRBJ1-1; a weak D match, TRBD1 (5 bases). The CDR3 DNA reads as TGCAGTGCTAGACACGGGGGGAACACTGAAGCTTTCTTT. It yields the protein CSARHGGNTEAFF.